This TCR beta chain was captured by sequencing in a study of blood T cell repertoires in COVID-19. Overall study: Sample material is recorded as cDNA or gDNA derived from T cells, B-cell-depleted T cells, or PBMCs.

Source study methods: The assay estimated nucleated cells by amplifying reference gene primers. Assay: immunoSEQ multiplex PCR; the TCRdb copy retains only in-frame clones and omits some. D and trimming come from the DNA, and the V and J calls and clone size come from that table. The repertoire holds hundreds of thousands of clones, with approximately 85% as singletons. The germline V gene encodes CDR1 SGHDN and CDR2 FVKESK. This CDR3 comprises 17 residues. The junction had 3 bases not matched to a gene; V was cut back by 0 bases and J by 4 bases. Seattle-derived patients entered the study during active infection and were followed longitudinally.

The J gene is TRBJ2-1, the V gene TRBV14; TRBD2 agrees at 13 bases. The material sequenced was peripheral blood. This clonotype originated in a man in his fifties with COVID-19, enrolled during active disease. Here the CDR3 DNA reads TGTGCCAGCAGCCAAGATAGGACTAGCGGGGGTTACAATGAGCAGTTCTTC. Residues: CASSQDRTSGGYNEQFF.